Presented here are 18 T cell receptor beta chains from one specimen sequenced in a study of identical twins. From the 5' RACE reads, TCRdb called clonotypes with MiXCR, one entry per CDR3 protein. The sample yields 500,000 to 650,000 distinct CDR3 sequences, about a fifth seen once. Another study also made use of these data, one on yellow fever vaccine responses in identical twins.

Sequences were obtained from CD4+ T cells sorted from blood. The origin of the receptors is a woman between 18 and 29 years old in good health.

This clonotype was detected a few times. The chain uses TRBV10-2 and TRBJ1-4, with D unclear. The CDR3 sequence is 14 residues long. Per the germline V gene, CDR1 is WSHSY and CDR2 is SAAADI. With 7 bases removed from V and 0 bases from J, the gap between germline ends came to 9 bases. CDR3 DNA: TGCGCCAGCAAAAGACTAGCAACTAATGAAAAACTGTTTTTT. This codes for CASKRLATNEKLFF.

This sequence joins TRBV6-1 and TRBJ2-1; 9 bases are a match to TRBD2. This CDR3 comprises 13 residues. Germline CDR1 reads MNHNS; CDR2 reads SASEGT. J gave up 9 bases and V 7 bases, and 7 bases lay outside the gene matches. The CDR3 DNA sequence: TGTGCCAGCACGGTTGCGGGAGGGGTTGAGCAGTTCTTC. The encoded protein is CASTVAGGVEQFF.

This clonotype has just a few counts. The chain employs TRBV28 and TRBJ2-1; 8 bases are a match to TRBD1. This CDR3 has 16 amino acids. With 7 bases clipped from V and 3 bases from J, the junction kept 11 bases outside the gene matches. Germline values: CDR1 MDHEN, CDR2 SYDVKM. CDR3 in amino acids: CASIAAGTGYYNEQFF. In DNA form, the CDR3 reads TGTGCCAGCATCGCCGCCGGGACAGGATACTACAATGAGCAGTTCTTC.

The gene calls are TRBV5-1 and TRBJ1-6, with no clear D. Trimming removed 0 bases at V and 9 bases at J, with 10 bases between. The CDR3 covers 14 residues. CDR1 and CDR2 (germline): SGHRS, YFSETQ. CDR3 in DNA: TGCGCCAGCAGCTTGGAAGCTTCGGGTTCACCCCTCCACTTT. Amino acid sequence: CASSLEASGSPLHF.

The table lists this clonotype with a few counts. The rearrangement links TRBV20-1 to TRBJ2-1; 9 nucleotides match TRBD2. The CDR3 spans 14 residues. The junction had 8 bases not matched to a gene; V was cut back by 6 bases and J by 5 bases. Germline CDR1 reads DFQATT; CDR2 reads SNEGSKA (reference sequence). In DNA, the CDR3 is TGCAGTGCCATACTAGCGGGCATCGACAATGAGCAGTTCTTC. Protein product: CSAILAGIDNEQFF.

This CDR3 reads CASSAVGGVGEQFF. The CDR3 DNA sequence: TGTGCCAGCAGCGCCGTGGGGGGGGTGGGTGAGCAGTTCTTC. V gene TRBV5-6 combines with J gene TRBJ2-1, with 7 bases lining up with TRBD2. Trimming cost V 4 bases and J 9 bases; bases outside gene matches: 10. The CDR3 spans 14 residues. Per germline, CDR1 SGHDT and CDR2 YYEEEE.

This clonotype was observed a handful of times. The CDR3 bases are TGTGCCAGCAGTTACGCGCGGTTAGAATACAATGAGCAGTTCTTC. This translates into CASSYARLEYNEQFF. This chain uses TRBV6-2 or TRBV6-3 with TRBJ2-1; D not resolved. Deletions cut 2 bases from V and 4 bases from J, with 12 bases between. The germline gives CDR1 MNHEY, CDR2 SVGEGT. The CDR3 sequence is 15 residues long.

This clonotype was picked up a small number of times. The chain employs TRBV4-1 and TRBJ1-1; tentatively, D is TRBD1 (6 bases). Germline V lookup: CDR1 MGHRA, CDR2 YSYEKL. The germline V and J ends were trimmed by 5 bases and 0 bases, with 16 bases remaining between them. The length of the CDR3 is 16 residues. In DNA, the CDR3 is TGCGCCAGCAGCATCCGTGGGGGGGCCCTGAACACTGAAGCTTTCTTT. It specifies CASSIRGGALNTEAFF.

This sequence joins TRBV29-1 and TRBJ2-7; 7 positions match TRBD1. The CDR3 runs to 14 residues. Germline CDR1 reads SQVTM; CDR2 reads ANQGSEA. The ends lost 6 bases at V and 0 bases at J; junction bases unmatched: 8. The CDR3 here is CSVSTGSFSYEQYF. In DNA, the CDR3 is TGCAGCGTCTCGACAGGGTCCTTCTCCTACGAGCAGTACTTC.

This chain uses TRBV5-5 with TRBJ1-1; no clear D. The CDR3 is 14 amino acids. Trimming cost V 4 bases and J 1 base, with 11 bases left between them. Germline CDR1 and CDR2: SGHKS and YYEKEE (reference sequence). The chain's CDR3 is CASSPNTRNTEAFF. CDR3 bases: TGTGCCAGCAGCCCAAATACACGGAACACTGAAGCTTTCTTT.

The table lists this clonotype with a few counts. This chain joins TRBV10-3 and TRBJ2-7; 7 nucleotides align to TRBD1. The CDR3 is 13 amino acids. V was clipped by 6 bases and J by 0 bases; unmatched bases: 2. Germline V gene data show CDR1 as ENHRY and CDR2 as SYGVKD. DNA of the CDR3: TGTGCCATCAGGGACAGGAGCTCCTACGAGCAGTACTTC. Its protein is CAIRDRSSYEQYF.

This clonotype was seen a handful of times. The genes are TRBV6-2 or TRBV6-3 and TRBJ2-7; 7 bases match TRBD2. The CDR3 extends over 17 amino acids. Per the germline V gene, CDR1 is MNHEY and CDR2 is SVGEGT. Trimming cost V 5 bases and J 4 bases; bases outside gene matches: 17. The CDR3 is CASSGPPRGSPPYEQYV. CDR3 in DNA: TGTGCCAGCAGTGGTCCGCCGCGGGGGTCCCCTCCTTACGAGCAGTACGTC.

The CDR3 sequence: CASSYRQGFGYGYTF. In nucleotides, the CDR3 is TGTGCCAGCAGTTATCGACAGGGTTTTGGCTATGGCTACACCTTC. The V gene is TRBV12-3 or TRBV12-4, the J gene TRBJ1-2; the match to TRBD1 covers 7 bases. J lost 4 bases, V lost 4 bases, and 9 bases had no gene match. This CDR3 contains 15 residues.

This chain uses TRBV5-1 with TRBJ1-4; 7 positions agree with TRBD1. This CDR3 region has 14 residues. V shed 4 bases and J 5 bases; nucleotides not matched to a gene: 5. CDR1 is SGHRS and CDR2 is YFSETQ in the germline V gene. The CDR3 loop reads CASSLTGPNEKLFF. The CDR3 coding sequence is TGCGCCAGCAGCCTGACAGGGCCAAATGAAAAACTGTTTTTT.

CDR3 region: CASAKEPGGRQETQYF. The CDR3 DNA is TGTGCCAGTGCCAAGGAGCCAGGGGGCCGGCAAGAGACCCAGTACTTC. The chain recombines TRBV27 with TRBJ2-5; 8 positions match TRBD1. The CDR3 spans 16 residues. Germline V gene sequence: CDR1 MNHEY, CDR2 SMNVEV (reference sequence). V lost 9 bases and J lost 2; bases outside the gene matches: 14.

V and J are TRBV12-3 or TRBV12-4 and TRBJ2-1; no firm D call. The CDR3 runs 12 residues. Deletions cut 4 bases from V and 8 bases from J, with 9 bases between. The CDR3 nucleotides are TGTGCCAGCAGTTCGATTAGTTATGAGCAGTTCTTC. Residues: CASSSISYEQFF.

Ten or more counts support this clonotype. The chain uses TRBV12-3 or TRBV12-4 and TRBJ1-2; D might be TRBD1 (6 bases). The CDR3 is 13 residues long. The germline V and J ends were trimmed by 4 bases and 7 bases, with 13 bases remaining between them. For the CDR3, the DNA is TGTGCCAGCAGTTCACAGGGTGGTAGTGGCTACACCTTC. As protein: CASSSQGGSGYTF.

This clonotype was seen a handful of times. The chain has TRBV3-1 and TRBJ1-2, with D hard to call. There are 14 residues in the CDR3. Trimming left V 5 bases short and J 0 bases short, with 10 bases between. Germline-derived CDR1 and CDR2 are LGHDT and YNNKEL (reference sequence). In nucleotides, the CDR3 is TGTGCCAGCAGCTTCGACGGACCTAACTATGGCTACACCTTC. This gives the protein CASSFDGPNYGYTF.